This T cell receptor (beta chain) was found in a study of cytomegalovirus exposure and HLA in healthy donors. Study results and limitations: In all likelihood, a cluster of highly shared sequence variants was a sequencing artifact.

About this clone itself: Antigen specificity is unknown.

Germline assignment: CDR1 SGHRS and CDR2 YFSETQ. Losses at the gene ends were 5 bases for V and 4 bases for J; bases not matched to a gene: 3. The CDR3 sequence is 13 residues long. The study ran its PCR with 60 Vbeta and 13 Jbeta primers. Sequenced by immunoSEQ multiplex PCR; TCRdb stores in-frame clones only, minus some. The sample lists about 130,000 clones, roughly 79% occurring once. The receptor was derived from a boy aged 2 to 10 in good health and CMV-seronegative. V and J are TRBV5-1 and TRBJ2-1; 7 nucleotides line up with TRBD2. Input material: PBMCs. As DNA, the CDR3 is TGCGCCAGCAGTTCGGGGGGATACAATGAGCAGTTCTTC. Protein product: CASSSGGYNEQFF.